This record looks at one T cell receptor beta chain sequence and its context. Naive CD8 isolation took CD45RO-negative cells positively selected for CCR7 and excluded terminally differentiated effector memory CD45RA+ cells. Participating donors were healthy, HIV-negative adults free of recent acute infections or vaccinations. The authors' processing: With immunoSEQ giving junction-only sequences and no quality scores, filtering differed. Method: immunoSEQ multiplex PCR; TCRdb's copy keeps in-frame clones and lacks some. Clone size and V and J calls were adopted from that table, with D and trimming inferred from the DNA. The sample holds roughly 2.1 million clones; 85% to 95% are singletons and the top ten take over 1.5%. The sample comes from a study of shared clonotypes between healthy human individuals. Trimming took 1 base from V and 2 from J, leaving 10 bases between them. Germline assignment: CDR1 SGHDT and CDR2 YYEEEE. There are 14 residues in the CDR3.

The clonotype comes from a man in his late teens or twenties in good health. Some clones in this sample may be carry-over from other donors' samples. The specimen was naive CD8+ T cells from PBMCs. This chain connects TRBV5-6 to TRBJ2-7; D may be TRBD1 (6 bases). CDR3 loop: CASSLWRTAYEQYF. The CDR3, as DNA: TGTGCCAGCAGCTTGTGGCGGACAGCCTACGAGCAGTACTTC.